This T cell receptor (beta chain) originates from a study of CD8 T cells in ankylosing spondylitis. Overall study results and limits: Clones linked to the disease showed a CD8+ phenotype. They occurred at relatively low frequencies in peripheral blood.

TCRdb processed the 5' RACE reads anew with MiXCR; each CDR3 protein has one entry. This repertoire shows some 240,000 distinct CDR3 sequences, 18% found once; its top ten account for more than 25%. Worth noting for this clonotype: Its antigen is not identified.

Germline CDR1 SGHAT, CDR2 FQNNGV. The CDR3 loop spans 14 amino acids. With 0 bases removed from V and 7 bases from J, the gap between germline ends came to 10 bases. The chain uses TRBV11-2 and TRBJ1-3, with D perhaps TRBD1 (5 bases). Specimen: blood, either unsorted or a sorted T cell fraction (not recorded which). This TCR derives from a male donor with ankylosing spondylitis or in good health (not recorded which). CDR3 DNA sequence: TGTGCCAGCAGCTTAGATGGGGGAGCCAACACCATATATTTT. Residues: CASSLDGGANTIYF.